Below, 28 T cell receptor beta chains from the same sample are listed, as sequenced in a study of blood T cell repertoires in COVID-19. The method was immunoSEQ multiplex PCR; TCRdb's version includes in-frame clones alone and lacks a portion of them. This table holds some 80,000 clones, about 83% found once. The specimen was peripheral blood. The receptor set was obtained from a man aged 45-60 years with acute or convalescent COVID-19.

The genes are TRBV3-1 (or the pseudogene TRBV3-2) and TRBJ1-4, with 11 bases matching TRBD1. Per the germline V gene, CDR1 is LGHDT and CDR2 is YNNKEL (reference sequence). The junction had 2 bases not matched to a gene; V was cut back by 0 bases and J by 5 bases. This CDR3 is 16 amino acids long. CDR3 loop: CASSQEGDRGNEKLFF. The CDR3 bases are TGTGCCAGCAGCCAAGAGGGGGACAGGGGGAATGAAAAACTGTTTTTT.

The rearrangement links TRBV11-2 to TRBJ2-7; unclear D gene. The CDR3 consists of 17 residues. Germline CDR1 SGHAT, CDR2 FQNNGV. The V end was cut by 0 bases, the J end by 2 bases, with 17 bases between. The CDR3 bases are TGTGCCAGCAGCTTAGAGTATACAGACACCCGAACCTACGAGCAGTACTTC. It specifies CASSLEYTDTRTYEQYF.

This clone was seen only once. DNA of the CDR3: TGTGCCAGCAGCTTAAGAAGGCCTGGACAGGGGGCCTACGAGCAGTACTTC. Translating it yields CASSLRRPGQGAYEQYF. V gene TRBV7-2 combines with J gene TRBJ2-7; 10 positions agree with TRBD1. The CDR3 is 17 amino acids. Trimming took 2 bases from V and 2 from J; bases not matched to a gene: 9. Germline V gene data show CDR1 as SGHTA and CDR2 as FQGNSA.

The chain has TRBV18 and TRBJ1-1; 8 bases are a match to TRBD1. The CDR3 loop spans 15 amino acids. Germline trimming cut 5 bases from V and 1 base from J; bases unmatched to any gene: 6. Per the germline V gene, CDR1 is KGHSH and CDR2 is LQKENI. CDR3 region: CASSTTGEQNTEAFF. The CDR3, as DNA: TGTGCCAGCTCAACGACAGGGGAACAGAACACTGAAGCTTTCTTT.

For this clone: The germline gene is not matched at one end of the junction; a read error may be the cause. This rearrangement joins TRBV2 to TRBJ1-2, with 9 bases identical to TRBD1. CDR1 and CDR2 from the germline V gene are SNHLY and FYNNEI. This CDR3 has 11 residues. CDR3 nucleotides: TGTGCCAGCAGTATTGACAGGGGGGGCTCCTTC. Residues: CASSIDRGGSF.

The rearrangement links TRBV4-3 to TRBJ1-2, with D perhaps matching TRBD1 (6 bases). Germline V CDR1 and CDR2: LGHNA, YSLEER. The CDR3 covers 15 residues. V shed 3 bases and J shed 7 bases, with 18 bases lying between them. CDR3 sequence: CASSQSPTGFSGYTF. As DNA, the CDR3 is TGCGCCAGCAGCCAGAGCCCTACAGGGTTTTCTGGCTACACCTTC.

As to this clone: Other DNA sequences in this specimen translate into the identical CDR3. J is TRBJ1-5 and V is TRBV27; D is ambiguous. Germline V lookup: CDR1 MNHEY, CDR2 SMNVEV (reference sequence). V was shortened by 3 bases and J by 0 bases, with 6 bases between the two germline ends. This CDR3 is 14 amino acids long. CDR3 loop: CASSLRYSNQPQHF. In DNA form, the CDR3 reads TGTGCCAGCAGTTTGCGTTATAGCAATCAGCCCCAGCATTTT.

The rearrangement joins TRBV28 to TRBJ1-4; 8 positions agree with TRBD1. The trim removed 7 bases at V and 4 bases at J, leaving 5 bases unmatched. CDR3 length equals 14 residues. CDR1 and CDR2 from the germline V gene are MDHEN and SYDVKM. CDR3 coding DNA: TGTGCCAGCAAACAGGGGGACCTTAATGAAAAACTGTTTTTT. Translated: CASKQGDLNEKLFF. Full variable domain (rest looked up from reference TRBV28 and TRBJ1-4): DVKVTQSSRYLVKRTGEKVFLECVQDMDHENMFWYRQDPGLGLRLIYFSYDVKMKEKGDIPEGYSVSREKKERFSLILESASTNQTSMYLCASKQGDLNEKLFFGSGTQLSVL.

The chain joins TRBV2 to TRBJ1-5; tentative D call: TRBD1 (6 bases). Germline assignment: CDR1 SNHLY and CDR2 FYNNEI. CDR3 length equals 15 residues. The V end was cut by 2 bases, the J end by 7 bases, with 15 bases between. CDR3 coding DNA: TGTGCCAGCAGTGAATCGGGGGGCTCGAGGCAGCCCCAGCATTTT. This codes for CASSESGGSRQPQHF. Complete variable domain (other parts from reference TRBV2 and TRBJ1-5): EPEVTQTPSHQVTQMGQEVILRCVPISNHLYFYWYRQILGQKVEFLVSFYNNEISEKSEIFDDQFSVERPDGSNFTLKIRSTKLEDSAMYFCASSESGGSRQPQHFGDGTRLSIL.

The chain uses TRBV30 and TRBJ2-3; 9 nucleotides agree with TRBD2. Germline assignment: CDR1 GTSNPN and CDR2 SVGIG (reference sequence). V was pared by 4 bases and J by 5 bases, with 10 bases of the junction left unmatched. The length of the CDR3 is 15 residues. This chain's CDR3 is CAWTGVAGAIDTQYF. The CDR3 bases are TGTGCCTGGACCGGAGTAGCGGGAGCAATAGATACGCAGTATTTT. The variable domain in full, completed from reference TRBV30 and TRBJ2-3, reads SQTIHQWPATLVQPVGSPLSLECTVEGTSNPNLYWYRQAAGRGLQLLFYSVGIGQISSEVPQNLSASRPQDRQFILSSKKLLLSDSGFYLCAWTGVAGAIDTQYFGPGTRLTVL.

This clone was counted between two and nine times. V gene TRBV6-5 combines with J gene TRBJ1-2, with TRBD1 identical over 10 bases. The CDR3 contains 15 residues. Germline V gene sequence: CDR1 MNHEY, CDR2 SVGAGI. J gave up 4 bases and V 6 bases, and 8 bases lay outside the gene matches. The CDR3 DNA sequence: TGTGCCAGCAGAAATGGACAGGGGGGAACCTATGGCTACACCTTC. Its protein product is CASRNGQGGTYGYTF.

This chain connects TRBV7-2 to TRBJ1-2; tentative D call: TRBD1 (6 bases). Germline loops: CDR1 SGHTA, CDR2 FQGNSA. Trimming took 5 bases from V and 6 from J, leaving 22 bases between them. The CDR3 is made up of 16 amino acids. The CDR3 is CASSTKTGNRINGYTF. CDR3 nucleotides: TGTGCCAGCAGCACAAAGACAGGCAATCGGATCAATGGCTACACCTTC.

The chain carries TRBV19 and TRBJ2-1; TRBD2 matches 10 bases. Trimming removed 7 bases from V and 5 bases from J; junction bases left unmatched: 11. The CDR3 spans 16 residues. CDR1 is LNHDA, CDR2 SQIVND, per germline (reference sequence). The CDR3 bases are TGTGCCAGTATCAGGGCGGCTAGCGGGAGTCACAATGAGCAGTTCTTC. Protein sequence: CASIRAASGSHNEQFF.

The rearrangement links TRBV30 to TRBJ1-6, with D possibly TRBD1 on 6 matching bases. V lost 0 bases and J lost 6, with 9 bases in between. Germline lookup yields CDR1 GTSNPN and CDR2 SVGIG (reference sequence). The CDR3 length is 14 residues. The CDR3 loop reads CAWSVQQGNSPLHF. The CDR3 DNA reads as TGTGCCTGGAGTGTACAACAGGGTAATTCACCCCTCCACTTT.

The chain combines TRBV5-6 with TRBJ1-5; 9 nucleotides align to TRBD1. There are 15 residues in the CDR3. Germline loops: CDR1 SGHDT, CDR2 YYEEEE. The ends lost 3 bases at V and 2 bases at J; junction bases unmatched: 3. The CDR3 bases are TGTGCCAGCAGCTACCGGGACAGGGGCAATCAGCCCCAGCATTTT. It is translated as CASSYRDRGNQPQHF.

The chain employs TRBV12-3 or TRBV12-4 and TRBJ2-4; 8 positions match TRBD1. The CDR3 is 13 residues long. V lost 3 bases to trimming and J lost 9 bases; unmatched junction nucleotides: 4. CDR3 in amino acids: CASSFSGGGIQYF. In DNA form, the CDR3 reads TGTGCCAGCAGTTTCTCAGGGGGCGGCATTCAGTACTTC.

This clone has a handful of counts. Other DNA sequences in this specimen translate into the identical CDR3. The chain carries TRBV6-5 and TRBJ1-6, with D possibly being TRBD1 (6 bases). V gave up 2 bases and J gave up 10 bases, with 9 bases separating them. There are 13 residues in the CDR3. Germline CDR1 reads MNHEY; CDR2 reads SVGAGI. CDR3 sequence: CASSYRGNSPLHF. The CDR3 DNA follows: TGTGCCAGCAGTTACAGGGGGAACTCACCCCTCCACTTT.

The genes are TRBV4-2 and TRBJ2-5; a weak D match, TRBD2 (6 bases). The CDR3 spans 13 residues. CDR1 LGHNA and CDR2 YNFKEQ come from the germline V gene. V was pared by 3 bases and J by 2 bases, with 7 bases between. The CDR3 coding sequence is TGTGCCAGCAGCCAGGAGGGGCAAGAGACCCAGTACTTC. It specifies CASSQEGQETQYF.

This clone appeared a single time. This chain connects TRBV14 to TRBJ2-1; 10 bases fit TRBD2. Trimming at V came to 2 bases and at J to 4 bases, leaving 5 bases not matched to a gene. The CDR3 is made up of 16 amino acids. Germline-derived CDR1 and CDR2 are SGHDN and FVKESK. CDR3 sequence (DNA): TGTGCCAGCAGCCAACTAGCGGGAGTGAAATACAATGAGCAGTTCTTC. It translates to CASSQLAGVKYNEQFF.

This clone occurred once. The chain carries TRBV9 and TRBJ1-1; a possible D gene is TRBD1 (5 bases). Deletions cut 3 bases from V and 5 bases from J, with 11 bases between. The CDR3 is made up of 13 amino acids. Germline V CDR1 and CDR2: SGDLS, YYNGEE. Here the CDR3 reads CASSEGLGTEAFF. In nucleotides, the CDR3 is TGTGCCAGCAGCGAGGGGCTAGGGACTGAAGCTTTCTTT.

This clone has a handful of counts. V usage is TRBV4-3 and J usage is TRBJ2-1; 7 bases are shared with TRBD2. Looked up from germline, CDR1 is LGHNA and CDR2 is YSLEER. The V gene end was trimmed by 4 bases and the J gene end by 3 bases; junction bases not matched to a gene: 9. The CDR3 runs to 16 residues. The CDR3 loop reads CASSPRSSGSYNEQFF. CDR3 DNA sequence: TGCGCCAGCAGCCCAAGGTCTAGCGGAAGCTACAATGAGCAGTTCTTC.

The chain links TRBV29-1 to TRBJ2-1, with TRBD2 matching 11 bases. Per germline, CDR1 SQVTM and CDR2 ANQGSEA. V shed 7 bases and J 4 bases; nucleotides not matched to a gene: 3. This CDR3 is 13 amino acids long. The CDR3 sequence: CSARLAGYNEQFF. DNA for the CDR3: TGCAGCGCAAGACTAGCGGGGTACAATGAGCAGTTCTTC.

A few counts support this clone. The chain couples TRBV6-6 to TRBJ1-2; D is perhaps TRBD1 (6 bases). From germline, CDR1 is MNHNY and CDR2 SVGAGI (reference sequence). Deletions cut 4 bases from V and 4 bases from J, with 16 bases between. The CDR3 has 15 residues. The CDR3 protein is CASSSSTGITYGYTF. DNA for the CDR3: TGTGCCAGCAGTTCCTCGACAGGTATCACCTATGGCTACACCTTC.

The V call is TRBV27, the J call TRBJ1-1; 8 bases are a match to TRBD1. CDR3 length: 14 residues. Germline assignment: CDR1 MNHEY and CDR2 SMNVEV (reference sequence). V lost 3 bases and J lost 7; bases outside the gene matches: 7. CDR3 region: CASSFRQGNIEAFF. CDR3 DNA sequence: TGTGCCAGCAGTTTCAGACAGGGGAATATTGAAGCTTTCTTT.

The J gene is TRBJ2-7, the V gene TRBV9; 7 nucleotides match TRBD2. Trimming cost V 0 bases and J 0 bases; bases outside gene matches: 3. Germline V gene data show CDR1 as SGDLS and CDR2 as YYNGEE. The CDR3 has 15 residues. This CDR3 is CASSVEGGGSYEQYF. For the CDR3, the DNA is TGTGCCAGCAGCGTAGAGGGCGGGGGCTCCTACGAGCAGTACTTC.

V is TRBV13 and J is TRBJ2-3, with 14 bases lining up with TRBD2. The trim removed 4 bases at V and 8 bases at J, leaving 8 bases unmatched. The CDR3 sequence is 16 residues long. From germline, CDR1 is PRHDT and CDR2 FYEKMQ (reference sequence). CDR3 nucleotides: TGTGCCAGCAGCTCACCGGGACTAGCGGGAGTGGTTACGCAGTATTTT. Its protein is CASSSPGLAGVVTQYF.

The V gene is TRBV7-3, the J gene TRBJ2-3; TRBD2 aligns across 7 bases. With 5 bases clipped from V and 0 bases from J, the junction kept 8 bases outside the gene matches. Germline values: CDR1 SGHTA, CDR2 FQGTGA. The CDR3 totals 16 residues. CDR3 in DNA: TGTGCCAGCAGCAGACTAGCTGCCTGGAGCACAGATACGCAGTATTTT. Amino acid sequence: CASSRLAAWSTDTQYF.

The chain recombines TRBV9 with TRBJ1-2; D gene uncertain. The CDR3 extends over 13 amino acids. The germline CDR1 and CDR2 sequences are SGDLS and YYNGEE. With 0 bases removed from V and 4 bases from J, the gap between germline ends came to 7 bases. The CDR3 DNA follows: TGTGCCAGCAGCGTAGATGGCAGCTATGGCTACACCTTC. Its translation: CASSVDGSYGYTF. The full variable domain, rest sourced from reference TRBV9 and TRBJ1-2, is DSGVTQTPKHLITATGQRVTLRCSPRSGDLSVYWYQQSLDQGLQFLIQYYNGEERAKGNILERFSAQQFPDLHSELNLSSLELGDSALYFCASSVDGSYGYTFGSGTRLTVV.